This T cell receptor beta chain was recovered during a study of vaccination effects on CD4 cells after COVID-19. In the study overall: Each participant received a vaccine that was either BNT162b2 or mRNA-1273, given as two doses. Whole-study results and caveats: Among infection- and vaccine-induced clones, marked clonal contraction occurred late after vaccination.

With respect to this clone: Its antigen is not identified.

Clones were sequenced by immunoSEQ multiplex PCR, and TCRdb holds only the in-frame ones, with some missing. The data show 28,000 or so clones, about 70% seen once. Ahead of sequencing, the ViraFEST assay grew antigen-specific CD4+ T cells using viral peptide pools. Subsequent to about 10 days of culture, CD4+ T cells were isolated. No vaccinee had earlier SARS-CoV-2 infection, and nucleocapsid antibodies were negative. Wells containing approximately 2 million PBMC each were cultured with approximately 10 IU/ml IL-2 and approximately 10 ug/ml peptides. On both days 3 and 7, half of the culture medium was replaced with IL-2 medium. V dropped 5 bases and J dropped 2 bases, with 6 bases sitting between them. CDR3 length: 12 amino acids. Germline CDR1 reads MNHNY; CDR2 reads SVGAGI (reference sequence).

The chain combines TRBV6-6 with TRBJ1-2; no definite D call. This material consisted of CD4+ T cells from PBMCs cultured with SARS-CoV-2 spike peptides, taken before COVID-19 vaccination. This TCR was recovered from a human donor who received a COVID-19 vaccine. The CDR3 sequence is CASSQTNYGYTF. The CDR3 DNA sequence: TGTGCCAGCAGTCAAACCAACTATGGCTACACCTTC.